Listed below are T cell receptor beta chains from one sample, sequenced in a study of OX40 agonist ivuxolimab in advanced cancers. Repertoires were generated with immunoSEQ multiplex PCR, while TCRdb's copy carries only in-frame clones and drops some. The repertoire has more than 70,000 clones, roughly 93% of them found once; the top ten carry 0.25% to 0.35%. The source material was CD4+ or CD8+ T cells sorted from blood, sampled in a trial of the OX40 agonist ivuxolimab. Receptor source: an adult with an advanced solid tumor such as melanoma, head and neck, liver or kidney cancer. The CDR3 runs from the conserved cysteine through the conserved F or W. The D gene is left open where the match is weak. Part of the rows lack a size; the others show once, few, many or a class for expanded clones.

NA | TRBJ2-1 | TRBV5-1 | NA | CASSGGRSSYNEQFF | TGCGCCAGCAGTGGCGGCCGGAGCTCCTACAATGAGCAGTTCTTC
NA | TRBJ2-2 | TRBV19 | NA | CASSIGGNTGELFF | TGTGCCAGTAGTATAGGTGGGAACACCGGGGAGCTGTTTTTT
NA | TRBJ1-4 | TRBV9 | NA | CASSLSPIATNEKLFF | TGTGCCAGCAGCTTATCGCCCATTGCAACTAATGAAAAACTGTTTTTT
few | TRBJ2-5 | TRBV6-1 | TRBD2 | CASSGLAGEGGHPSETQYF | TGTGCCAGCAGTGGGCTAGCGGGAGAGGGGGGGCACCCTTCCGAGACCCAGTACTTC
NA | TRBJ2-3 | TRBV10-3 | TRBD1 | CAISPGTGVRNFTDTQYF | TGTGCCATCAGTCCCGGGACAGGGGTTAGGAACTTCACAGATACGCAGTATTTT
NA | TRBJ1-5 | TRBV6-1 | NA | CASSWTVANQPQHF | TGTGCCAGCAGTTGGACAGTCGCCAATCAGCCCCAGCATTTT
NA | TRBJ2-1 | TRBV30 | TRBD2 | CAWSPIGTGGPNEQFF | TGTGCCTGGAGCCCCATCGGGACGGGAGGGCCCAATGAGCAGTTCTTC
NA | TRBJ1-4 | TRBV9 | TRBD1 | CASSSTGANEKLFF | TGTGCCAGCAGCTCCACAGGGGCTAATGAAAAACTGTTTTTT
NA | TRBJ1-5 | TRBV30 | NA | CAWGPGANQPQHF | TGTGCCTGGGGCCCGGGGGCGAATCAGCCCCAGCATTTT
NA | TRBJ2-7 | TRBV10-3 | TRBD1 | CAISVGQGAPYEQYF | TGTGCCATCAGTGTTGGACAGGGGGCACCCTACGAGCAGTACTTC
NA | TRBJ2-5 | TRBV4-1 | NA | CASSPQGAGVETQYF | TGCGCCAGCAGCCCCCAAGGGGCAGGGGTAGAGACCCAGTACTTC
NA | TRBJ2-7 | TRBV4-2 | TRBD2 | CASSQGGGDSDYEQYF | TGTGCCAGCAGCCAAGGGGGAGGGGACTCCGACTACGAGCAGTACTTC
NA | TRBJ1-2 | TRBV19 | TRBD1 | CASSTRDRGPHGYTF | TGTGCCAGTAGTACGCGGGACAGGGGGCCTCACGGCTACACCTTC
NA | TRBJ2-3 | TRBV4-1 | TRBD1 | CASSQGDRDPDTQYF | TGCGCCAGCAGCCAAGGAGACAGGGATCCAGATACGCAGTATTTT
NA | TRBJ2-2 | TRBV13 | NA | CASSLALARTGELFF | TGTGCCAGCAGCTTAGCTCTAGCGAGGACCGGGGAGCTGTTTTTT
NA | TRBJ2-1 | TRBV19 | TRBD1 | CASSIGTGTDQFF | TGTGCCAGTAGTATAGGGACCGGGACAGATCAGTTCTTC